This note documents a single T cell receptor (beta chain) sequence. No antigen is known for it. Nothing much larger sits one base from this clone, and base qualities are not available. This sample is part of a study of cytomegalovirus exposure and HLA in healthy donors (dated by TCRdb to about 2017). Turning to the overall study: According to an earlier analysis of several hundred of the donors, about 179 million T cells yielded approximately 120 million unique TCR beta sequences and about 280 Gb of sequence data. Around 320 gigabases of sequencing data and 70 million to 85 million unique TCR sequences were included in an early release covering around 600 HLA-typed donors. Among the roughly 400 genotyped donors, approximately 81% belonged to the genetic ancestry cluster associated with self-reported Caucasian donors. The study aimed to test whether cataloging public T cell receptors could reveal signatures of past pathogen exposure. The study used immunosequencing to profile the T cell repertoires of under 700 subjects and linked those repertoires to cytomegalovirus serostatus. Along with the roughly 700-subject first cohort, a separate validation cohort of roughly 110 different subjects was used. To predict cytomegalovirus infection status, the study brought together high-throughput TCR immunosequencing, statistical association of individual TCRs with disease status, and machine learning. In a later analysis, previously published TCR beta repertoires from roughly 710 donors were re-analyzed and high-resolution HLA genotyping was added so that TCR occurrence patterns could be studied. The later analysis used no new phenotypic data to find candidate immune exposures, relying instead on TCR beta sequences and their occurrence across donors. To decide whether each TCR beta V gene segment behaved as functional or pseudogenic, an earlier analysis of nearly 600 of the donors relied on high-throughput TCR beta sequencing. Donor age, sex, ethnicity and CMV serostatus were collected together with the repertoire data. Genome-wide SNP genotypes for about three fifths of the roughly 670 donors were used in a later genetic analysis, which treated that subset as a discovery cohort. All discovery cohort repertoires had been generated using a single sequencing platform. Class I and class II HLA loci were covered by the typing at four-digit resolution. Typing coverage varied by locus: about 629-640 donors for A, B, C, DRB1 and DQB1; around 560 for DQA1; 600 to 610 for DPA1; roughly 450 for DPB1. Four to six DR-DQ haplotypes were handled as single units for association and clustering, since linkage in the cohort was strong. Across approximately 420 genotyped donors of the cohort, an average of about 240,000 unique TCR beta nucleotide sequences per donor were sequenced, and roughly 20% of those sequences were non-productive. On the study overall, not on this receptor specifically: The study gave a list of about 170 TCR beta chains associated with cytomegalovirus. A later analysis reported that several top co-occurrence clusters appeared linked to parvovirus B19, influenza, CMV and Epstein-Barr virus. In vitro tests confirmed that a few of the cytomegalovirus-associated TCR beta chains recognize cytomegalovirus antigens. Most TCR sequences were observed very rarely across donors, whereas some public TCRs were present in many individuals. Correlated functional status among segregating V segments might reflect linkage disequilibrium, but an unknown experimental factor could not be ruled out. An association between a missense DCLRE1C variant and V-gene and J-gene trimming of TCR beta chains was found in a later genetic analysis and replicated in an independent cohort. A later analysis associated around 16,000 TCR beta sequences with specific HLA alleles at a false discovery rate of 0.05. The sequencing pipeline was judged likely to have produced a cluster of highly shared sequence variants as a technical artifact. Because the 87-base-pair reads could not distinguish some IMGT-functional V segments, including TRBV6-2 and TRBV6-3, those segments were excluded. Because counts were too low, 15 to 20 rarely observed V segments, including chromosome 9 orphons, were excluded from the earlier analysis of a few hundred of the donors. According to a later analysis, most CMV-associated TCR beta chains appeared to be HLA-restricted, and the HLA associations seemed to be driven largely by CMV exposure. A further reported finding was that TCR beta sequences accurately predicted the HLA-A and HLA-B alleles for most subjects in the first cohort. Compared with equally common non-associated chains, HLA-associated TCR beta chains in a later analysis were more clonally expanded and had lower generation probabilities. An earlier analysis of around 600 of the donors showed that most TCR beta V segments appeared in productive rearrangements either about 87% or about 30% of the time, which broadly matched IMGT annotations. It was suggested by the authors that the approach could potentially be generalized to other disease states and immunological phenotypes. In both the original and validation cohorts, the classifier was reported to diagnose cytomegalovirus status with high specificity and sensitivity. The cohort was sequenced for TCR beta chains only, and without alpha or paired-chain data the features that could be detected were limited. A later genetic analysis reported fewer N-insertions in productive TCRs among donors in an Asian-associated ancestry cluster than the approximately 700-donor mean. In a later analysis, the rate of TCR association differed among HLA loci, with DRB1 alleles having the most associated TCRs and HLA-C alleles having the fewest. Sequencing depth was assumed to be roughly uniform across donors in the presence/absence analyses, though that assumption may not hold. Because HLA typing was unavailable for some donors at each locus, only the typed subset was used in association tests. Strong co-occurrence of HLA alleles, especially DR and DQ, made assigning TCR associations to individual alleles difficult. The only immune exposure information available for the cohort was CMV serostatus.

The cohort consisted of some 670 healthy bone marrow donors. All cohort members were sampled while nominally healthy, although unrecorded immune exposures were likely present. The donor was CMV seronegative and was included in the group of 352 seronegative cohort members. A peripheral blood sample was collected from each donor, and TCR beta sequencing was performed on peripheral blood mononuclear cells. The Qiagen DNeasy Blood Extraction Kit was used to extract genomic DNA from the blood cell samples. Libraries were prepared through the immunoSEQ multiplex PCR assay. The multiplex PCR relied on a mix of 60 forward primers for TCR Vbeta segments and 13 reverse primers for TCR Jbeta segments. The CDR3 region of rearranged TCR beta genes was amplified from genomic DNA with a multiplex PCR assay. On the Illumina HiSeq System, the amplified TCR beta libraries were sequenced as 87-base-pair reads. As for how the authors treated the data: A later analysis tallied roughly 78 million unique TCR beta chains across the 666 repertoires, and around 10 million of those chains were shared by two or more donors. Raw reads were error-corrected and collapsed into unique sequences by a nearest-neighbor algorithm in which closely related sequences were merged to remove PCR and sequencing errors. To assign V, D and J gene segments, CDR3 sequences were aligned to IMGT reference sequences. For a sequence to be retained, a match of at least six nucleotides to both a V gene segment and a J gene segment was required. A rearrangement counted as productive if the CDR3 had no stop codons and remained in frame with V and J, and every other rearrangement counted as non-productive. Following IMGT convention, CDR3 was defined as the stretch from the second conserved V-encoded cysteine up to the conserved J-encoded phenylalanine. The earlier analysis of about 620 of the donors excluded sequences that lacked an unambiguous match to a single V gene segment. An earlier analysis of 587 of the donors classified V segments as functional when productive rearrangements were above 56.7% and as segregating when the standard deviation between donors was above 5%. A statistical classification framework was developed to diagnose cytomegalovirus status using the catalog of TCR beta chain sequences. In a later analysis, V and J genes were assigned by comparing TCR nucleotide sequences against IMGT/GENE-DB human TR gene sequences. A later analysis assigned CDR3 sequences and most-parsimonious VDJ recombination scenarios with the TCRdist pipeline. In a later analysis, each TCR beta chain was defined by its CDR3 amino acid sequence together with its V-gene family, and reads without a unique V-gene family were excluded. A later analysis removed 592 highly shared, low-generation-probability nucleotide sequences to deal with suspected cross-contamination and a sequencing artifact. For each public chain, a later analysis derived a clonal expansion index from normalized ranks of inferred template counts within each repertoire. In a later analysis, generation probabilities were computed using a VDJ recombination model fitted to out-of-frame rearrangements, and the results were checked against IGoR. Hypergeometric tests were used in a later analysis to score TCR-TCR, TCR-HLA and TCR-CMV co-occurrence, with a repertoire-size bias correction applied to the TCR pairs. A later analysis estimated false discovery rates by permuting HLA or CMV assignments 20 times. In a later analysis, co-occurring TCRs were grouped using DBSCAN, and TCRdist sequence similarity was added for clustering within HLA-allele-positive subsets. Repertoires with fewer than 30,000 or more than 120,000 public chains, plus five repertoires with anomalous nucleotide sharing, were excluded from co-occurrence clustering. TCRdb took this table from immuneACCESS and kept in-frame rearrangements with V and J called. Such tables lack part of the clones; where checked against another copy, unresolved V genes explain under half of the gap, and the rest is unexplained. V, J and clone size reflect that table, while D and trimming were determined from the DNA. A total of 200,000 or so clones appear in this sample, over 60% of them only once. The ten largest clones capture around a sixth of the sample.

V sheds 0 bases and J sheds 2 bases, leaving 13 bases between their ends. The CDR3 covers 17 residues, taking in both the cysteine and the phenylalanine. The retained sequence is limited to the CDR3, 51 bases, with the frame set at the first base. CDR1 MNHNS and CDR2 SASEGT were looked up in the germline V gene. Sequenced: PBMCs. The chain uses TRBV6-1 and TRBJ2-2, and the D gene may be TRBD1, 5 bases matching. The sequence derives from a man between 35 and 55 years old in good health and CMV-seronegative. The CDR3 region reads CASSEALMTANTGELFF. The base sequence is TGTGCCAGCAGTGAAGCGCTCATGACAGCAAACACCGGGGAGCTGTTTTTT.